This paragraph reports one TCR beta chain. The entry originates in a study of control samples from healthy donors and cancer patients. CDR1 and CDR2 (germline): SEHNR, FQNEAQ (reference sequence). V lost 6 bases, J lost 3 bases, and 4 bases stayed unmatched. The CDR3 runs 15 residues. The protocol was immunoSEQ multiplex PCR, while the TCRdb copy is restricted to in-frame clones and leaves out a portion. The top ten hold roughly 5.5% of the sample, which has roughly 150,000 clones, 93% seen once. Source material: blood. This TCR derives from a man younger than 35 in good health. The V call is TRBV7-9, the J call TRBJ1-4; 10 bases match TRBD1. The CDR3 DNA follows: TGTGCCAGCAGAAGGGACAGGGGTCCTAATGAAAAACTGTTTTTT. Its translation is CASRRDRGPNEKLFF.